Listed below are T cell receptor beta chains from one sample, sequenced in a study of blood T cell repertoires in COVID-19. TCRdb's table, derived via immunoSEQ multiplex PCR, lists solely in-frame clones and lacks some. The sample has some 140,000 clones, around 88% seen once; the top ten hold around 19%. What was sequenced was peripheral blood. Receptor source: a woman in her forties or fifties who had recovered from COVID-19. CDR3s include the opening cysteine and the closing phenylalanine or tryptophan. A D gene is named only where the DNA matches it firmly. Where a row states a size, it is once, few, many or the class of an expanded clone; other rows omit it.

>TRBV7-3|.|TRBJ1-1|.
TGTGCCAGCAGCCCAACAGGGACATTGAACACTGAAGCTTTCTTT
CASSPTGTLNTEAFF
>TRBV11-2|once|TRBJ1-2|TRBD1
TGTGCCAGCAGCCGGGACAGAATCTATGGCTACACCTTC
CASSRDRIYGYTF
>TRBV4-2|.|TRBJ2-1|TRBD2
TGTGCCAGCAGCCAGACTAGCGGGAGGGTTCGGGAGCAGTTCTTC
CASSQTSGRVREQFF
>TRBV2|.|TRBJ1-2|.
TGTGCCAGCAGTCCCTGGGGGGACCCAAGGGCCTATGGCTACACCTTC
CASSPWGDPRAYGYTF
>TRBV7-9|.|TRBJ2-6|.
TGTGCCAGCAGCTTAGCGGCGGTCTCTGGGGCCAACGTCCTGACTTTC
CASSLAAVSGANVLTF
>TRBV4-2|.|TRBJ2-5|.
TGTGCCAGCAGCCGTCTTGGCAGCGGGCAAGAGACCCAGTACTTC
CASSRLGSGQETQYF
>TRBV18|.|TRBJ2-5|.
TGTGCCAGCTCACCGAGCCTCCAAGAGACCCAGTACTTC
CASSPSLQETQYF
>TRBV18|.|TRBJ1-6|TRBD1
TGTGCCAGCACCGGGACAGAAAATTCACCCCTCCACTTT
CASTGTENSPLHF
>TRBV9|.|TRBJ2-7|TRBD2
TGTGCCAGCAGCCCCGGGACTAGCTGGGGGGAGCAGTACTTC
CASSPGTSWGEQYF
>TRBV27|once|TRBJ2-1|TRBD2
TGTGCCAGCAGTCCCTGGACTAGCGGGAGCCCAGTTTACAATGAGCAGTTCTTC
CASSPWTSGSPVYNEQFF
>TRBV13|once|TRBJ1-4|TRBD1
TGTGCCAGCAGCTCATCGTCGCGACAGGGGGCGAGAGAAAAACTGTTTTTT
CASSSSSRQGAREKLFF
>TRBV7-9|.|TRBJ2-1|TRBD2
TGTGCCAGCAGCTTAGCAACTAGCGGGGGGTCTGAGCAGTTCTTC
CASSLATSGGSEQFF
>TRBV6-5|.|TRBJ1-4|.
TGTGCCAGCAGTTACTCCCTAGGCAGCGAGAAACTGTTTTTT
CASSYSLGSEKLFF
>TRBV12-3/TRBV12-4|.|TRBJ1-1|.
TGTGCCAGCAGTAAAAACAGGGACACTGAAGCTTTCTTT
CASSKNRDTEAFF
>TRBV3-1/TRBV3-2|.|TRBJ2-7|.
TGTGCCAGCAGCAGAGGACTCTCGTACGAGCAGTACTTC
CASSRGLSYEQYF
>TRBV10-3|.|TRBJ1-5|.
TGTGCCATCAGTGAGATATGGAGTAGGGAGGGCAATCAGCCCCAGCATTTT
CAISEIWSREGNQPQHF
>TRBV29-1|.|TRBJ1-2|.
TGCAGCGTTGAATTTGGGGGGAGTGGCTACACCTTC
CSVEFGGSGYTF
>TRBV5-1|.|TRBJ2-3|TRBD2
TGCGCCAGCAATCGACTAGCGGGGAGCACAGATACGCAGTATTTT
CASNRLAGSTDTQYF
>TRBV6-5|.|TRBJ1-1|TRBD1
TGTGCCAGCAGTCCGACAGGGGTCGAGGCTTTCTTT
CASSPTGVEAFF
>TRBV27|.|TRBJ2-5|.
TGTGCCAGCAGTTCTCTGCGCGAAAGTCTCCAAGAGACCCAGTACTTC
CASSSLRESLQETQYF
>TRBV10-3|.|TRBJ2-7|TRBD1
TGTGCCATCAGTGACTTCTTGGGGACAGGGAGGTACGAGCAGTACTTC
CAISDFLGTGRYEQYF
>TRBV13|.|TRBJ1-3|.
TGTGCCAGCAGCTTAACGTCCAGGTCTGGAAACACCATATATTTT
CASSLTSRSGNTIYF
>TRBV4-1|.|TRBJ2-5|.
TGCGCCAGCAGCCAAGCATGGGGGAGGGAGACCCAGTACTTC
CASSQAWGRETQYF
>TRBV5-3|.|TRBJ1-1|TRBD1
TGTGCCAGAAGCTTTAGACAGGGGGCGAATACTGAAGCTTTCTTT
CARSFRQGANTEAFF
>TRBV5-6|.|TRBJ1-5|TRBD1
TGTGCCAGCAGCTTGGGCCCCCCGGGACAGGGTGGTCTGGGTCAGCCCCAGCATTTT
CASSLGPPGQGGLGQPQHF
>TRBV24-1|.|TRBJ2-7|TRBD2
TGTGCCACCAGTGATGGGACTAGCGGGACCTACGAGCAGTACTTC
CATSDGTSGTYEQYF
>TRBV7-8|.|TRBJ1-5|.
TGTGCCAGCAGCCTTGGACAGCGGAGCAATCAGCCCCAGCATTTT
CASSLGQRSNQPQHF
>TRBV19|few|TRBJ1-5|.
TGTGCCAGTAGTACAACAGGGACGACTGCCAATCAGCCCCAGCATTTT
CASSTTGTTANQPQHF
>TRBV2|.|TRBJ2-2|.
TGTGCCAGCAAATTTGATAGGGGGAGCACCGGGGAGCTGTTTTTT
CASKFDRGSTGELFF
>TRBV18|.|TRBJ2-7|.
TGTGCCAGCTCACGTATTGGGGCCCAAACCGCCGCCGAGCAGTACTTC
CASSRIGAQTAAEQYF
>TRBV11-2|few|TRBJ1-2|TRBD1
TGTGCCAGCAGCGCAAGTAGCACAGGGGGAGGTGGCTACACCTTC
CASSASSTGGGGYTF
>TRBV2|.|TRBJ2-1|.
TGTGCCAGCAGCGCTCTAGCAAATGAGCAGTTCTTC
CASSALANEQFF
>TRBV2|.|TRBJ2-5|TRBD2
TGTGCCAGCAGTGCTGCGGGGGGGCCCCAAGAGACCCAGTACTTC
CASSAAGGPQETQYF
>TRBV20-1|.|TRBJ1-6|.
TGCAGTGCTAGTACAGTGGCCAATTCACCCCTCCACTTT
CSASTVANSPLHF
>TRBV3-1/TRBV3-2|once|TRBJ1-2|TRBD1
TGTGCCAGCAGCCAAAATACAGGGGGAAATGGCTACACCTTC
CASSQNTGGNGYTF
>TRBV7-9|.|TRBJ2-3|TRBD1
TGTGCCAGCAGCTCGGACAGGGGTACGCAGTATTTT
CASSSDRGTQYF
>TRBV7-8|.|TRBJ1-4|TRBD1
TGTGCCAGCAGCCCCCGCCCAGACAGGGGGCAAAAACTGTTTTTT
CASSPRPDRGQKLFF
>TRBV6-5|.|TRBJ2-7|.
TGTGCCAGCAGTAGAACCCCCAGCTACGAGCAGTACTTC
CASSRTPSYEQYF
>TRBV5-4|once|TRBJ1-4|.
TGTGCCAGCAGCCAGGGGAGCGAAGGGGAAAAACTGTTTTTT
CASSQGSEGEKLFF
>TRBV5-6|.|TRBJ1-1|TRBD1
TGTGCCAGCAGCGGAGGACAGGTGATGGACACTGAAGCTTTCTTT
CASSGGQVMDTEAFF
>TRBV7-8|.|TRBJ2-3|TRBD2
TGTGCCAGCAGCTTACAACTAGCGGGGGACACAGATACGCAGTATTTT
CASSLQLAGDTDTQYF
>TRBV9|.|TRBJ2-5|TRBD1
TGTGCCAGCAGCGTCTCTCCACCGGGACAGGGAGAGACCCAGTACTTC
CASSVSPPGQGETQYF
>TRBV27|.|TRBJ1-4|.
TGTGCCAGCAGTTGGGCAGGGGAATCTGAAAAACTGTTTTTT
CASSWAGESEKLFF
>TRBV5-6|.|TRBJ2-6|TRBD2
TGTGCCAGCAGCGGGGGGACTAGGTCCTCTGGGGCCAACGTCCTGACTTTC
CASSGGTRSSGANVLTF
>TRBV7-9|.|TRBJ2-3|TRBD1
TGTGCCAGCCGCCCTATGACCGGGACAGGAATGGCGACGCAGTATTTT
CASRPMTGTGMATQYF
>TRBV2|.|TRBJ2-7|TRBD2
TGTGCCAGCTCCCGGGACTACGGTTACGAGCAGTACTTC
CASSRDYGYEQYF
>TRBV29-1|.|TRBJ2-1|.
TGCAGCGTTGTTGGACTGACCCGCACTGAGCAGTTCTTC
CSVVGLTRTEQFF
>TRBV6-1|.|TRBJ2-7|TRBD1
TGTGCCAGCAGTGAGGGACAGGGGCCCCACGAGCAGTACTTC
CASSEGQGPHEQYF
>TRBV3-1/TRBV3-2|.|TRBJ2-5|.
TGTGCCAGCAGCCAGGCTGCCAAAGAGACCCAGTACTTC
CASSQAAKETQYF
>TRBV6-6|few|TRBJ1-2|TRBD1
TGTGCCAGCAGTTACTCGGGGCAGGGGGCGGTTGGCTACACCTTC
CASSYSGQGAVGYTF
>TRBV5-1|.|TRBJ1-5|.
TGCGCCAGCAGACAACCGGACAGCGATCCGGTGACTAGCAATCAGCCCCAGCATTTT
CASRQPDSDPVTSNQPQHF
>TRBV2|.|TRBJ1-6|.
TGTGCCAGCAGTGAAATAAGGGGCTCCTATAATTCACCCCTCCACTTT
CASSEIRGSYNSPLHF